Following are 24 T cell receptor beta chains from one sample sequenced in a study of blood T cell repertoires in COVID-19. Data came from immunoSEQ multiplex PCR; TCRdb stores just in-frame clones and leaves some out. Altogether under 300,000 clones are present, roughly 80% being singletons, with the ten largest covering roughly 3.3%. The source material was peripheral blood. The receptors stem from a woman in her late teens or twenties with acute or convalescent COVID-19.

The rearrangement links TRBV27 to TRBJ2-7, with D tentatively TRBD1 (6 bases). The CDR3 sequence is 16 residues long. Germline V gene lookup returns CDR1 MNHEY and CDR2 SMNVEV (reference sequence). V was shortened by 5 bases and J by 9 bases, with 26 bases between the two germline ends. CDR3 sequence reads: CASSMTGTPPSGWQYF. In DNA, the CDR3 is TGTGCCAGCAGTATGACAGGAACCCCACCTTCGGGGTGGCAGTACTTC.

The V gene is TRBV27, the J gene TRBJ1-4; D is possibly TRBD1 (6 bases). V was shortened by 0 bases and J by 6 bases, with 14 bases between the two germline ends. This CDR3 spans 16 amino acids. Germline CDR1 is MNHEY and CDR2 is SMNVEV (reference sequence). CDR3: CASSLSSGTIHEKLFF. The CDR3 DNA is TGTGCCAGCAGTTTATCTTCCGGGACAATTCATGAAAAACTGTTTTTT.

V and J are TRBV30 and TRBJ1-3; 7 nucleotides match TRBD1. V lost 4 bases, J lost 10 bases, and 13 bases stayed unmatched. CDR3 length: 14 residues. Germline loops: CDR1 GTSNPN, CDR2 SVGIG (reference sequence). The CDR3 spells CAWKIVQGSRTIYF. CDR3 nucleotides: TGTGCCTGGAAGATAGTACAGGGGTCGAGGACCATATATTTT.

The V and J genes are TRBV30 and TRBJ2-7, with 10 positions matching TRBD2. CDR1 GTSNPN and CDR2 SVGIG come from the germline V gene (reference sequence). Trimming removed 3 bases from V and 3 bases from J; junction bases left unmatched: 11. The CDR3 length is 16 residues. CDR3 DNA: TGTGCCTGGAGCACGGGTCTAGCGGGAGAAATCTACGAGCAGTACTTC. Amino acid sequence: CAWSTGLAGEIYEQYF.

This chain joins TRBV11-2 and TRBJ2-1, with TRBD2 identical over 10 bases. Germline CDR1 is SGHAT and CDR2 is FQNNGV. The junction had 1 base not matched to a gene; V was cut back by 2 bases and J by 3 bases. The CDR3 covers 15 residues. Written as DNA, the CDR3 is TGTGCCAGCAGCTTAAGGACTAGCGGCTACAATGAGCAGTTCTTC. This encodes CASSLRTSGYNEQFF.

The V and J genes are TRBV28 and TRBJ2-1; TRBD2 matches at 8 bases. The CDR3 is 20 residues long. J was trimmed by 7 bases and V by 0 bases; bases with no gene match: 20. Germline assignment: CDR1 MDHEN and CDR2 SYDVKM. The CDR3: CASSLWAGFYAGGGMNEQFF. The CDR3, as DNA: TGTGCCAGCAGTTTATGGGCGGGGTTCTACGCGGGAGGAGGGATGAATGAGCAGTTCTTC.

The chain couples TRBV4-3 to TRBJ2-1, with D hard to call. V lost 1 base, J lost 0 bases, and 10 bases lay in between. This CDR3 comprises 16 residues. Germline V gene sequence: CDR1 LGHNA, CDR2 YSLEER. Written as DNA, the CDR3 is TGCGCCAGCAGCCAAGTTCTCTCTTTCTCCTACAATGAGCAGTTCTTC. Amino acids: CASSQVLSFSYNEQFF.

The genes are TRBV30 and TRBJ1-2; D perhaps matches TRBD1 (5 bases). CDR1 is GTSNPN and CDR2 is SVGIG in the germline V gene (reference sequence). The CDR3 runs 16 residues. Trimming stripped 4 bases from V and 6 bases from J, with 24 bases between. CDR3 sequence (DNA): TGTGCCTGGATTAAATCGGAACAGGACGGGAGACATGGCTACACCTTC. Its protein product is CAWIKSEQDGRHGYTF.

V is TRBV30 and J is TRBJ2-5; the D is unclear. CDR3 length: 14 residues. The ends were cut back, 4 bases at V and 4 bases at J, with 16 bases in the middle. The germline V gene has CDR1 GTSNPN and CDR2 SVGIG (reference sequence). The CDR3 sequence is CAWNVGGLRETQYF. The CDR3 DNA reads TGTGCCTGGAACGTTGGTGGGCTGAGAGAGACCCAGTACTTC.

CDR3 sequence (DNA): TGTGCCAGCTCACTTCGGACAGTCAACGATGGCTACACCTTC. This sequence encodes CASSLRTVNDGYTF. The chain carries TRBV18 and TRBJ1-2; TRBD1 might be the D (6 bases). Germline lookup yields CDR1 KGHSH and CDR2 LQKENI. CDR3 length: 14 residues. Trimming cost V 4 bases and J 6 bases, with 15 bases left between them. The variable domain in full, with the rest retrieved from reference TRBV18 and TRBJ1-2, is NAGVMQNPRHLVRRRGQEARLRCSPMKGHSHVYWYRQLPEEGLKFMVYLQKENIIDESGMPKERFSAEFPKEGPSILRIQQVVRGDSAAYFCASSLRTVNDGYTFGSGTRLTVV.

The chain recombines TRBV4-3 with TRBJ2-1; 12 bases agree with TRBD2. With V trimmed by 1 base and J by 7 bases, 8 bases remained unmatched. CDR1 and CDR2 from the germline V gene are LGHNA and YSLEER. CDR3 size: 17 residues. CDR3 bases: TGCGCCAGCAGCCAAGTGGCTAGCGGGAGGGCAAGGAATGAGCAGTTCTTC. This codes for CASSQVASGRARNEQFF.

V is TRBV7-9 and J is TRBJ2-7; D uncertain. Germline values: CDR1 SEHNR, CDR2 FQNEAQ (reference sequence). There are 14 residues in the CDR3. Trimming removed 2 bases at V and 6 bases at J, with 14 bases between. In nucleotides, the CDR3 is TGTGCCAGCAGCTTAATCCCCCTCTCTCTCGAGCAGTACTTC. Translated: CASSLIPLSLEQYF.

The chain combines TRBV7-2 with TRBJ2-1; 12 nucleotides line up with TRBD2. Germline V gene sequence: CDR1 SGHTA, CDR2 FQGNSA. This CDR3 spans 15 amino acids. The trim removed 6 bases at V and 10 bases at J, leaving 10 bases unmatched. The CDR3, as DNA: TGTGCCAGCAGGGCCCCGGGACTAGCGGGCCCGGAGCAGTTCTTC. This sequence encodes CASRAPGLAGPEQFF.

Regarding this clone: This may be a read error: a much more frequent sequence differs by one nucleotide. Different DNA sequences within this sample yield the same CDR3. The chain couples TRBV12-3 or TRBV12-4 to TRBJ2-1; D call uncertain. The V gene lost 5 bases and the J gene lost 3 bases, with 8 bases spanning the gap. The CDR3 length is 13 residues. The CDR3 nucleotides read TGTGCCAGCAGTCCGACGGGCTACAATGAGCAGTTCTTC. Translating it yields CASSPTGYNEQFF.

The chain recombines TRBV19 with TRBJ1-5; maybe TRBD1 (5 bases). V was trimmed by 8 bases and J by 1 base, leaving 12 bases between them. The CDR3 spans 14 residues. CDR1 and CDR2 from the germline V gene are LNHDA and SQIVND (reference sequence). The DNA of the CDR3 is TGTGCCAGTGGCGAACGACAGAGCAATCAGCCCCAGCATTTT. It encodes CASGERQSNQPQHF.

J is TRBJ1-1 and V is TRBV5-5, with 7 bases matching TRBD1. Germline loops: CDR1 SGHKS, CDR2 YYEKEE (reference sequence). Trimming removed 4 bases from V and 1 base from J; junction bases left unmatched: 19. The CDR3 runs 19 residues. The CDR3 DNA follows: TGTGCCAGCAGCCGGAACGACAGGGAACTTATATTCTCGAACACTGAAGCTTTCTTT. Translation: CASSRNDRELIFSNTEAFF.

This chain connects TRBV30 to TRBJ1-1; 11 bases match TRBD1. Germline V gives CDR1 GTSNPN, CDR2 SVGIG (reference sequence). CDR3 length equals 14 residues. V dropped 1 base and J dropped 12; count of bases not matched to a gene: 10. The CDR3 nucleotides are TGTGCCTGGAGTGATTGGACAGGGGGCGCGTGGACTTTCTTT. Amino acids: CAWSDWTGGAWTFF.

This chain links TRBV4-3 with TRBJ2-2; D not certain. In germline, CDR1 is LGHNA, CDR2 YSLEER. The CDR3 spans 15 residues. V lost 0 bases and J lost 8, with 13 bases in between. CDR3 residues: CASSQDPTRPGELFF. The DNA for the CDR3 is TGCGCCAGCAGCCAAGATCCGACTCGCCCGGGGGAGCTGTTTTTT.

This chain joins TRBV18 and TRBJ1-5, with a possible D match to TRBD1 (5 bases). The CDR3 has 14 amino acids. Germline CDR1 and CDR2: KGHSH and LQKENI. V was clipped by 6 bases and J by 6 bases, with 15 bases between them. CDR3 in amino acids: CASSLRKGPQPQHF. CDR3 in DNA: TGTGCCAGCTCCCTCCGGAAGGGGCCTCAGCCCCAGCATTTT.

The J gene is TRBJ1-1, the V gene TRBV4-1; weak D call: TRBD1 (6 bases). V was trimmed by 2 bases and J by 3 bases, leaving 13 bases between them. CDR3 length: 15 residues. From germline, CDR1 is MGHRA and CDR2 YSYEKL. Here the CDR3 reads CASSQPHKGDTEAFF. CDR3 nucleotides: TGCGCCAGCAGCCAACCCCACAAGGGGGACACTGAAGCTTTCTTT.

The chain employs TRBV19 and TRBJ2-2; TRBD1 matches 12 bases. With 7 bases clipped from V and 10 bases from J, the junction kept 10 bases outside the gene matches. The CDR3 has 15 residues. Germline-derived CDR1 and CDR2 are LNHDA and SQIVND (reference sequence). For the CDR3, the DNA is TGTGCCAGTATCGAGGGCGGGACAGGGGGCGTGGAGCTGTTTTTT. It translates to CASIEGGTGGVELFF.

This rearrangement joins TRBV30 to TRBJ2-1; TRBD2 agrees at 12 bases. CDR3 length: 18 amino acids. J gave up 0 bases and V 1 base, and 7 bases lay outside the gene matches. Germline V gene lookup returns CDR1 GTSNPN and CDR2 SVGIG (reference sequence). DNA of the CDR3: TGTGCCTGGAGTGCGGGACTAGCGGGTCTCAGCTCCTACAATGAGCAGTTCTTC. Amino acid sequence: CAWSAGLAGLSSYNEQFF. Full variable domain (rest looked up from reference TRBV30 and TRBJ2-1): SQTIHQWPATLVQPVGSPLSLECTVEGTSNPNLYWYRQAAGRGLQLLFYSVGIGQISSEVPQNLSASRPQDRQFILSSKKLLLSDSGFYLCAWSAGLAGLSSYNEQFFGPGTRLTVL.

The chain recombines TRBV18 with TRBJ1-4; a weak D match, TRBD1 (6 bases). V lost 2 bases, J lost 8 bases, and 15 bases lay in between. Germline V gene lookup returns CDR1 KGHSH and CDR2 LQKENI. The CDR3 contains 15 residues. Here the CDR3 DNA reads TGTGCCAGCTCACCAGAGTTCCAGGGGTGGGAAAAACTGTTTTTT. The encoded protein is CASSPEFQGWEKLFF.

The J gene is TRBJ1-5, the V gene TRBV19, with a weak D call TRBD1 (6 bases). V gave up 5 bases and J gave up 6 bases, with 11 bases separating them. CDR1 is LNHDA and CDR2 is SQIVND in the germline V gene (reference sequence). This CDR3 contains 13 residues. CDR3 sequence: CASSEQGGQPQHF. The CDR3 bases are TGTGCCAGTAGTGAACAGGGCGGTCAGCCCCAGCATTTT.